The T cell receptor beta chain described here comes from a study of blood T cell repertoires in COVID-19. Overall study: COVID-19 samples from acute and convalescent phases originated in the United States, Italy and Spain.

Authors' methods: Reference gene primer amplification in the assay estimated nucleated cell counts. Here immunoSEQ multiplex PCR was the method, and the copy in TCRdb shows in-frame clones only, minus some. V, J and clone size are those of that table, while D and trimming were read from the DNA. The sample holds 200,000 to 300,000 clones, more than 75% seen once. Sequenced material: peripheral blood. This receptor was taken from a woman in her forties or fifties with acute or convalescent COVID-19.

For the CDR3, the DNA is TGTGCCAGCAGTTACGCCGGGACAGGGGGCCGCAATGAGCAGTTCTTC. Residues: CASSYAGTGGRNEQFF. This chain connects TRBV28 to TRBJ2-1; 12 nucleotides line up with TRBD1. Germline-derived CDR1 and CDR2 are MDHEN and SYDVKM. V shed 4 bases, J shed 6 bases, and the junction held 7 bases outside the gene matches. The CDR3 covers 16 residues.